The entry below describes one T cell receptor beta chain. The antigen is unknown. There were no participants with HIV treated outside the United States. CDR3 length: 19 amino acids. Germline-derived CDR1 and CDR2 are SGHDT and YYEEEE. Trimming left V 4 bases short and J 0 bases short, with 23 bases between. The authors ran the immunoSEQ assay, v3.0, at survey level. The data were produced by immunoSEQ multiplex PCR, yet TCRdb's version contains in-frame clones alone and is incomplete. The data show about 39,000 clones, roughly 87% seen once. This entry comes from a study of long-term antiretroviral therapy in people with HIV. General study points: Whereas controls had wider CDR3 length ranges, HIV repertoires had narrower ones. ART adherence was not documented, and neither viral resistance nor therapy changes had any data.

The sequence derives from a man between 18 and 35 years old with HIV. The gene calls are TRBV5-6 and TRBJ1-3; a possible D gene is TRBD1 (5 bases). Sample: unsorted PBMCs, taken 0.6 years after starting antiretroviral therapy. The CDR3 DNA reads as TGTGCCAGCAGCGCTTGGACACTCGGTCAACTAGGCTCTGGAAACACCATATATTTT. Encoded protein: CASSAWTLGQLGSGNTIYF.